This TCR beta chain was identified during a study of T cell responses to AZD1222 COVID-19 vaccine. Germline values: CDR1 LGHDT, CDR2 YNNKEL (reference sequence). With V trimmed by 8 bases and J by 2 bases, 7 bases remained unmatched. The CDR3 covers 15 residues. This clone was recorded once. Clones were read by immunoSEQ multiplex PCR, and TCRdb kept only the in-frame ones, dropping some. The profile shows about 150,000 clones, 92% of them singletons. The chain combines TRBV3-1 (or the pseudogene TRBV3-2) with TRBJ2-3, with TRBD2 identical over 10 bases. The receptor was derived from an adult in good health. Sequencing used peripheral blood, obtained on day 0 of AZD1222 vaccination. Here the CDR3 DNA reads TGTGCCAGCCGCCGGACTAGCGGTCACACAGATACGCAGTATTTT. Translated: CASRRTSGHTDTQYF.